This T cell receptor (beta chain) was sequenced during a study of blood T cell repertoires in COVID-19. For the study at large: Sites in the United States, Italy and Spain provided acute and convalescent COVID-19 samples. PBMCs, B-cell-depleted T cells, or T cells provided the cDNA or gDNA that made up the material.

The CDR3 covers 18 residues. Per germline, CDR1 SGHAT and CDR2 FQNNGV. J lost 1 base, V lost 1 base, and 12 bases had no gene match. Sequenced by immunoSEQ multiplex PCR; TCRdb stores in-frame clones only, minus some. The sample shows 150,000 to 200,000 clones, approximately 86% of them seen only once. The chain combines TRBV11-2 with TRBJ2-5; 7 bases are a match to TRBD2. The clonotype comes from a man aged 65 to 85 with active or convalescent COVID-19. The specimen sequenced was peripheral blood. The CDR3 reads CASSLAQLRLASQETQYF. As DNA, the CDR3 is TGTGCCAGCAGCTTAGCCCAATTAAGACTAGCCAGCCAAGAGACCCAGTACTTC.